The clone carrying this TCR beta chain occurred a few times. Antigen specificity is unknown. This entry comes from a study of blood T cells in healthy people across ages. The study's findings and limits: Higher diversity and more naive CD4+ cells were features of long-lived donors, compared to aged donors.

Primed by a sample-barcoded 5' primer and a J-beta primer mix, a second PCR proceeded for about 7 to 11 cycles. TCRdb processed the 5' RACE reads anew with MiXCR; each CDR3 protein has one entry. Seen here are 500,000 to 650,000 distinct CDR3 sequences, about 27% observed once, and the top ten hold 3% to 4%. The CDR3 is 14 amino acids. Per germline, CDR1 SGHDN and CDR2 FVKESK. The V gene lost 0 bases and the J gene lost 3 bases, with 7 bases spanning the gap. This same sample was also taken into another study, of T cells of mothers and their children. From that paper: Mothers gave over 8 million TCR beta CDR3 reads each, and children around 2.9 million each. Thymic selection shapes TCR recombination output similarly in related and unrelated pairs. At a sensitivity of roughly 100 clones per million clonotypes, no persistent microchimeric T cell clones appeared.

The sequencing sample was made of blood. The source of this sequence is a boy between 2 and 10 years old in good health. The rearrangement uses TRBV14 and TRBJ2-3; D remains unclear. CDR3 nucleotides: TGTGCCAGCAGCCAAGATTTTGGGACAGATACGCAGTATTTT. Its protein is CASSQDFGTDTQYF.